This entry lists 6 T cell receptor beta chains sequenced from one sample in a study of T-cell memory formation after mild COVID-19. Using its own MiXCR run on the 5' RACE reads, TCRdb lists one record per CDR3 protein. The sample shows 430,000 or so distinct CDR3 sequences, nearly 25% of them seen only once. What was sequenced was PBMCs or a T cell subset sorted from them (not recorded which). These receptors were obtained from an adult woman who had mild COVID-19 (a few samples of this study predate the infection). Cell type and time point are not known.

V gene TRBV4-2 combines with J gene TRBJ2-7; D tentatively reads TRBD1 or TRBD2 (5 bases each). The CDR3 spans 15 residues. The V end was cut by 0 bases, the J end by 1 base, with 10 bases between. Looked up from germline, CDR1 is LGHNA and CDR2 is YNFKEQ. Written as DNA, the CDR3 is TGTGCCAGCAGCCAAGAGAGGGACGGTTCCTACGAGCAGTACTTC. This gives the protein CASSQERDGSYEQYF.

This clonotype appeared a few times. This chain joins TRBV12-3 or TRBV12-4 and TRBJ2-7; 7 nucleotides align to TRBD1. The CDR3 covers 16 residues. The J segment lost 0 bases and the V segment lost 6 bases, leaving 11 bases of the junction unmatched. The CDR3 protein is CASRFVMGQSSYEQYF. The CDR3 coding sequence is TGTGCCAGCAGGTTCGTTATGGGACAGAGCTCCTACGAGCAGTACTTC.

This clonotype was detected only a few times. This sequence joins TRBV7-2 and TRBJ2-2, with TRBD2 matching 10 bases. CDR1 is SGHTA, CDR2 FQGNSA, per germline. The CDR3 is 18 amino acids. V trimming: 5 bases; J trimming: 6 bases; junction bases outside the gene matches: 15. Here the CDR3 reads CASSTRASGSYRAGELFF. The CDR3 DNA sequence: TGTGCCAGCAGCACCCGGGCTAGCGGGAGTTACAGGGCCGGGGAGCTGTTTTTT.

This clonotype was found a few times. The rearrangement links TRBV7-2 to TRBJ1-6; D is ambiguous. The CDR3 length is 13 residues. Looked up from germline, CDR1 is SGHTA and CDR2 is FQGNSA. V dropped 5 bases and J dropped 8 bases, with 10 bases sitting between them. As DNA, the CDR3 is TGTGCCAGCAGCATAAAAAGAGATTCACCCCTCCACTTT. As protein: CASSIKRDSPLHF.

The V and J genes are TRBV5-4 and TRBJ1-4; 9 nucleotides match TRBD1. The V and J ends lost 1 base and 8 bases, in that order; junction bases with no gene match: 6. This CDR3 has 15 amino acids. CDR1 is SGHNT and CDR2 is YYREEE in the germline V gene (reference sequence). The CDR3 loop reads CASSLPGTGREKLFF. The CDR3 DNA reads TGTGCCAGCAGCTTGCCCGGGACAGGGAGAGAAAAACTGTTTTTT.

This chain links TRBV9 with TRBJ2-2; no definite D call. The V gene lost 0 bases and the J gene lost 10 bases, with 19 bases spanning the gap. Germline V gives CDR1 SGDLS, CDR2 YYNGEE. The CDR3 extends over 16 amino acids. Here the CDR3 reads CASSVDGSGVVAELFF. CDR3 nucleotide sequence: TGTGCCAGCAGCGTAGACGGGTCGGGTGTTGTCGCGGAGCTGTTTTTT.